The next 13 T cell receptor beta chains were all read from a single sample in a study of relationships among human T cell subsets. Anti-CD25 beads selected CD4+CD25+ regulatory T cells from positively selected CD4+ cells. The T cell receptor alpha and beta CDR3 regions were amplified from mRNA by semiquantitative ARM-PCR. In ARM-PCR, communal superprimers followed tagged nested gene-specific primers for exponential amplification. Via MiXCR, TCRdb re-called the multiplex PCR reads, giving one row per CDR3 protein. This sample has about 14,000 distinct CDR3 sequences; about 60% occur once, and the top ten carry roughly 2%. Sample: Tregs sorted from blood. The receptors come from a man in his forties in good health.

To note about this clonotype: The junction and the germline gene differ at one end; a read error may be behind it. V and J are TRBV5-4 and TRBJ2-7, with 11 bases identical to TRBD1. The CDR3 length is 13 residues. Germline V gene sequence: CDR1 SGHNT, CDR2 YYREEE (reference sequence). The CDR3 reads CASSWGQGGEQYF. The CDR3 DNA is TGCGCCAGCAGCTGGGGACAGGGGGGCGAGCAGTACTTC.

The gene calls are TRBV4-1 and TRBJ2-7; D is uncertain. Germline CDR1 reads MGHRA; CDR2 reads YSYEKL. V was pared by 1 base and J by 2 bases, with 6 bases between. The CDR3 spans 13 residues. CDR3 sequence: CASSQAQAYEQYF. The CDR3 DNA reads TGCGCCAGCAGCCAAGCTCAGGCCTACGAGCAGTACTTC.

The chain couples TRBV12-3 or TRBV12-4 to TRBJ2-1, with 13 bases fitting TRBD2. The DNA end favors TRBJ2-7, so the J call may be wrong. The CDR3 runs 16 residues. This chain's CDR3 is CASSPGLAGVVDEQYF. The CDR3 DNA reads TGTGCCAGCAGTCCAGGACTAGCGGGAGTTGTAGACGAGCAGTACTTC.

The chain employs TRBV14 and TRBJ2-1, with D possibly being TRBD1 or TRBD2 (6 bases each). The CDR3 runs 13 residues. The V gene lost 5 bases and the J gene lost 10 bases, with 15 bases spanning the gap. CDR1 SGHDN and CDR2 FVKESK come from the germline V gene. CDR3: CASSSGHGGEQFF. The CDR3 bases are TGTGCCAGCAGCTCGGGACATGGGGGGGAGCAGTTCTTC.

Only a few counts were recorded for this clonotype. V gene TRBV7-6 combines with J gene TRBJ2-2; D uncertain. The CDR3 loop spans 15 amino acids. Trimming pared 2 bases from V and 0 bases from J, leaving 7 bases between. CDR1 is SGHVS, CDR2 FNYEAQ, per germline. CDR3 DNA: TGTGCCAGCAGCTTACATGGTCCGAACACCGGGGAGCTGTTTTTT. It translates to CASSLHGPNTGELFF.

Of note for this clonotype: Compared with germline, one end of the junction differs, possibly owing to a read error. The rearrangement uses TRBV14 and TRBJ2-5; D might be TRBD1 (6 bases). This CDR3 contains 14 residues. Germline CDR1 reads SGHDN; CDR2 reads FVKESK. The CDR3 DNA reads as TGTGCCAGCAGCCGGACAGCAGGGAAGGAGACCCAGCACTTC. This encodes CASSRTAGKETQHF.

The chain is built from TRBV7-3 and TRBJ2-1; TRBD2 aligns across 8 bases. V gave up 2 bases and J gave up 6 bases; unmatched junction bases: 6. The CDR3 runs 15 residues. Looked up from germline, CDR1 is SGHTA and CDR2 is FQGTGA. CDR3 sequence reads: CASSLGGGRVNEQFF. CDR3 nucleotide sequence: TGTGCCAGCAGCTTAGGCGGGGGGAGAGTCAATGAGCAGTTCTTC.

The chain combines TRBV11-1 with TRBJ2-7, with 7 bases that match TRBD2. From germline, CDR1 is SGHAT and CDR2 FQDESV (reference sequence). V was pared by 5 bases and J by 2 bases, with 6 bases of the junction left unmatched. The CDR3 covers 14 residues. CDR3 region: CASSTRAGTYEQYF. The CDR3 region has the DNA TGTGCCAGCAGCACCCGAGCGGGGACCTACGAGCAGTACTTC.

This chain uses TRBV7-9 with TRBJ1-6, with 7 bases identical to TRBD1. The CDR3 loop spans 16 amino acids. V shed 2 bases, J shed 9 bases, and the junction held 10 bases outside the gene matches. Germline V CDR1 and CDR2: SEHNR, FQNEAQ (reference sequence). This CDR3 reads CASSLSTGTVGSPLHF. CDR3 bases: TGTGCCAGCAGCTTATCAACCGGGACAGTGGGTTCACCCCTCCACTTT. The full variable domain, its missing parts supplied by reference TRBV7-9 and TRBJ1-6, is DTGVSQNPRHKITKRGQNVTFRCDPISEHNRLYWYRQTLGQGPEFLTYFQNEAQLEKSRLLSDRFSAERPKGSFSTLEIQRTEQGDSAMYLCASSLSTGTVGSPLHFGNGTRLTVT.

Details on this clonotype: Germline and junction disagree at one end, which may indicate a read error. The chain couples TRBV4-2 to TRBJ1-5, with D possibly being TRBD1 (5 bases). The CDR3 runs 13 residues. From germline, CDR1 is LGHNA and CDR2 YNFKEQ. CDR3 residues: CASGQDEGQPQHF. The CDR3, as DNA: TGTGCCAGCGGCCAAGACGAGGGGCAGCCCCAGCATTTT.

The chain combines TRBV4-2 with TRBJ2-1, with 11 nucleotides matching TRBD2. With V trimmed by 6 bases and J by 6 bases, 4 bases remained unmatched. Per the germline V gene, CDR1 is LGHNA and CDR2 is YNFKEQ. The CDR3 sequence is 14 residues long. CDR3 in amino acids: CASRPGTSGNEQFF. In nucleotides, the CDR3 is TGTGCCAGCAGGCCGGGGACTAGCGGCAATGAGCAGTTCTTC.

CDR3 in amino acids: CAIGYRTGTEAFF. The CDR3 DNA sequence: TGTGCCATCGGGTATAGGACGGGCACTGAAGCTTTCTTT. V is TRBV10-3 and J is TRBJ1-1; D not certain. The V gene lost 8 bases and the J gene lost 4 bases, with 14 bases spanning the gap. Germline V gene sequence: CDR1 ENHRY, CDR2 SYGVKD. This CDR3 has 13 residues.

This chain links TRBV27 with TRBJ2-5, with 11 bases identical to TRBD1. Germline CDR1 and CDR2: MNHEY and SMNVEV (reference sequence). CDR3 length: 14 residues. With 5 bases clipped from V and 5 bases from J, the junction kept 4 bases outside the gene matches. The CDR3 sequence: CASSKGTGGETQYF. The CDR3, as DNA: TGTGCCAGCAGTAAAGGGACAGGGGGGGAGACCCAGTACTTC.